A selection of T cell receptor beta chains follows, all from one sample in a study of blood T cell repertoires in COVID-19. The data were produced by immunoSEQ multiplex PCR, yet TCRdb's version contains in-frame clones alone and is incomplete. The data contain just under 60,000 clones, 80% to 90% of them singletons. Sequenced material: peripheral blood. These receptors were collected from a man aged 55 to 70 with acute or convalescent COVID-19. CDR3s include the opening cysteine and the closing phenylalanine or tryptophan. Fields, in order: J gene, D gene, V gene, CDR3 length, clone size, CDR3 DNA, CDR3 protein. D genes are given only for firm matches. Not all rows give a size; the values are once, few, many and, for expanded clones, a class.

j_call: TRBJ2-1
d_call: NA
v_call: TRBV2
cdr3_length: 13
clone_size: NA
cdr3_nt: TGTGCCAGCAGGGACAGCTCCTACAATGAGCAGTTCTTC
cdr3_aa: CASRDSSYNEQFF

j_call: TRBJ2-7
d_call: TRBD2
v_call: TRBV6-6
cdr3_length: 12
clone_size: NA
cdr3_nt: TGTGCCAGCAAGATGACTAGCGGGACCGCCTACTTC
cdr3_aa: CASKMTSGTAYF

j_call: TRBJ2-3
d_call: TRBD2
v_call: TRBV9
cdr3_length: 16
clone_size: NA
cdr3_nt: TGTGCCAGCAGCGCCCCGGGGGGGATAATCACAGATACGCAGTATTTT
cdr3_aa: CASSAPGGIITDTQYF

j_call: TRBJ1-1
d_call: TRBD1
v_call: TRBV10-3
cdr3_length: 19
clone_size: NA
cdr3_nt: TGTGCCATCAGTGAGAACCCGCGGACAGGGGGCTCGGTGAACACTGAAGCTTTCTTT
cdr3_aa: CAISENPRTGGSVNTEAFF

j_call: TRBJ2-7
d_call: TRBD1
v_call: TRBV28
cdr3_length: 14
clone_size: few
cdr3_nt: TGTGCCAGCAGTCATGACAGGGGTGGTTACGAGCAGTACTTC
cdr3_aa: CASSHDRGGYEQYF

j_call: TRBJ1-4
d_call: TRBD1
v_call: TRBV19
cdr3_length: 15
clone_size: NA
cdr3_nt: TGTGCCAGTAGTCTCCGGACAGGGCTTAATGAAAAACTGTTTTTT
cdr3_aa: CASSLRTGLNEKLFF

j_call: TRBJ2-3
d_call: TRBD2
v_call: TRBV30
cdr3_length: 13
clone_size: NA
cdr3_nt: TGTGCCGGTGGGCGGGAGAACACAGATACGCAGTATTTT
cdr3_aa: CAGGRENTDTQYF

j_call: TRBJ2-7
d_call: TRBD1
v_call: TRBV6-5
cdr3_length: 16
clone_size: NA
cdr3_nt: TGTGCCAGCAGTTATGGTAGGGGGACAGGGATCTACGAGCAGTACTTC
cdr3_aa: CASSYGRGTGIYEQYF

j_call: TRBJ1-2
d_call: TRBD1
v_call: TRBV7-9
cdr3_length: 14
clone_size: NA
cdr3_nt: TGTGCCAGCAGCTCAGGACAGGGGATGAGTGGCTACACCTTC
cdr3_aa: CASSSGQGMSGYTF

j_call: TRBJ2-2
d_call: NA
v_call: TRBV5-1
cdr3_length: 13
clone_size: NA
cdr3_nt: TGCGCCAGCAGCCCCCAGGACACCGGGGAGCTGTTTTTT
cdr3_aa: CASSPQDTGELFF

j_call: TRBJ2-7
d_call: NA
v_call: TRBV28
cdr3_length: 14
clone_size: NA
cdr3_nt: TGTGCCAGCAGTTCGTCGTGGGGCAGCTACGAGCAGTACTTC
cdr3_aa: CASSSSWGSYEQYF

j_call: TRBJ1-4
d_call: TRBD1
v_call: TRBV2
cdr3_length: 15
clone_size: NA
cdr3_nt: TGTGCCAGCAGGCTGGAGACAGGGAGAGGTGAAAAACTGTTTTTT
cdr3_aa: CASRLETGRGEKLFF

j_call: TRBJ2-7
d_call: NA
v_call: TRBV2
cdr3_length: 13
clone_size: NA
cdr3_nt: TGTGCCAGCACCCTTACAGTCATCTACGAGCAGTACTTC
cdr3_aa: CASTLTVIYEQYF

j_call: TRBJ2-1
d_call: TRBD2
v_call: TRBV2
cdr3_length: 14
clone_size: NA
cdr3_nt: TGTGCCAGCAGTGGACTAGCGGGAGGACAAAAGCAGTTCTTC
cdr3_aa: CASSGLAGGQKQFF

j_call: TRBJ2-1
d_call: TRBD2
v_call: TRBV10-1
cdr3_length: 15
clone_size: NA
cdr3_nt: TGCGCCAGCAGTACTTCTAGCGGGAGTCCCCATGAGCAGTTCTTC
cdr3_aa: CASSTSSGSPHEQFF

j_call: TRBJ1-5
d_call: NA
v_call: TRBV24-1
cdr3_length: 15
clone_size: NA
cdr3_nt: TGTGCCACCAGTGATCCCGGGACACCAAATCAGCCCCAGCATTTT
cdr3_aa: CATSDPGTPNQPQHF

j_call: TRBJ2-5
d_call: NA
v_call: TRBV21-1
cdr3_length: 23
clone_size: NA
cdr3_nt: TGTGCCAGCAGCAAAAACTCCCCTGGGAGGACAGGGACTAGCGGGAGGCCTCAAGAGACCCAGTACTTC
cdr3_aa: CASSKNSPGRTGTSGRPQETQYF

j_call: TRBJ2-1
d_call: TRBD2
v_call: TRBV2
cdr3_length: 14
clone_size: NA
cdr3_nt: TGTGCCAGCACACTAGCGGGCTCCTACAATGAGCAGTTCTTC
cdr3_aa: CASTLAGSYNEQFF

j_call: TRBJ2-7
d_call: TRBD2
v_call: TRBV27
cdr3_length: 15
clone_size: NA
cdr3_nt: TGTGCCAGCAGTTTAGAAGGCGGGAGGGCCAAAGAGCAGTACTTC
cdr3_aa: CASSLEGGRAKEQYF

j_call: TRBJ2-7
d_call: TRBD1
v_call: TRBV28
cdr3_length: 13
clone_size: few
cdr3_nt: TGTGCCAGCAGCCTCCACAGGGGGCTTGAGCAGTACTTC
cdr3_aa: CASSLHRGLEQYF

j_call: TRBJ2-1
d_call: NA
v_call: TRBV19
cdr3_length: 15
clone_size: NA
cdr3_nt: TGTGCCAGTAGTGGCAGGGGGGTAAAGGCCAATGAGCAGTTCTTC
cdr3_aa: CASSGRGVKANEQFF

j_call: TRBJ2-2
d_call: NA
v_call: TRBV7-7
cdr3_length: 13
clone_size: once
cdr3_nt: TGTGCTAGCAGCTTAGCGCGGGCCGGGGAGCTGTTTTTT
cdr3_aa: CASSLARAGELFF

j_call: TRBJ2-3
d_call: NA
v_call: TRBV6-5
cdr3_length: 12
clone_size: NA
cdr3_nt: TGTGCCAGCAGTTCCCAGGGGGATACGCAGTATTTT
cdr3_aa: CASSSQGDTQYF

j_call: TRBJ1-2
d_call: NA
v_call: TRBV30
cdr3_length: 15
clone_size: NA
cdr3_nt: TGTGCCTGGAGTGTAGCAGGGGTTATCTCCTATGGCTACACCTTC
cdr3_aa: CAWSVAGVISYGYTF

j_call: TRBJ1-1
d_call: TRBD1
v_call: TRBV19
cdr3_length: 13
clone_size: NA
cdr3_nt: TGTGCCAGTAGTACCACAGGGGAAGATGAAGCTTTCTTT
cdr3_aa: CASSTTGEDEAFF

j_call: TRBJ1-2
d_call: TRBD1
v_call: TRBV10-3
cdr3_length: 15
clone_size: NA
cdr3_nt: TGTGCCATCAGTGAGTCGAACAGGGGAATAAAGGGCTACACCTTC
cdr3_aa: CAISESNRGIKGYTF

j_call: TRBJ2-6
d_call: NA
v_call: TRBV6-5
cdr3_length: 16
clone_size: NA
cdr3_nt: TGTGCCAGCTGTTTCCTGTCACTCTCTGGGGCCAACGTCCTGACTTTC
cdr3_aa: CASCFLSLSGANVLTF

j_call: TRBJ2-2
d_call: NA
v_call: TRBV2
cdr3_length: 13
clone_size: NA
cdr3_nt: TGTGCCACCCGGGAAAAGAACACCGGGGAGCTGTTTTTT
cdr3_aa: CATREKNTGELFF

j_call: TRBJ2-3
d_call: TRBD1
v_call: TRBV7-3
cdr3_length: 17
clone_size: NA
cdr3_nt: TGTGCCAGCAGCTTGACCCACACTGGACAGGGCCCCGATACGCAGTATTTT
cdr3_aa: CASSLTHTGQGPDTQYF

j_call: TRBJ1-1
d_call: NA
v_call: TRBV5-4
cdr3_length: 12
clone_size: NA
cdr3_nt: TGTGCCAGCAGCGGGGAGGGGTCTGAAGCTTTCTTT
cdr3_aa: CASSGEGSEAFF

j_call: TRBJ2-7
d_call: NA
v_call: TRBV28
cdr3_length: 15
clone_size: few
cdr3_nt: TGTGCCAGCAGTATAGGACAGCTGCGACCATACGAGCAGTACTTC
cdr3_aa: CASSIGQLRPYEQYF

j_call: TRBJ1-2
d_call: TRBD1
v_call: TRBV5-4
cdr3_length: 13
clone_size: NA
cdr3_nt: TGTGCCAGCACCGCGGACAGGGGCTATGGCTACACCTTC
cdr3_aa: CASTADRGYGYTF

j_call: TRBJ1-2
d_call: TRBD1
v_call: TRBV3-1/TRBV3-2
cdr3_length: 13
clone_size: NA
cdr3_nt: TGTGCCAGCAGTCACAGGGGGCTAGGTGGCTACACCTTC
cdr3_aa: CASSHRGLGGYTF

j_call: TRBJ1-3
d_call: NA
v_call: TRBV9
cdr3_length: 17
clone_size: NA
cdr3_nt: TGTGCCAGCAGCGTAGCGGGGGTTCCGAGCTCTGGAAACACCATATATTTT
cdr3_aa: CASSVAGVPSSGNTIYF

j_call: TRBJ1-2
d_call: TRBD1
v_call: TRBV6-5
cdr3_length: 15
clone_size: NA
cdr3_nt: TGTGCCAGCAGCGGACCGACAGGGGGCCTCTATGGCTACACCTTC
cdr3_aa: CASSGPTGGLYGYTF

j_call: TRBJ2-7
d_call: TRBD2
v_call: TRBV3-1/TRBV3-2
cdr3_length: 15
clone_size: NA
cdr3_nt: TGTGCCAGCAGCCAAGTTGGAGCGGGAGCCCACGAGCAGTACTTC
cdr3_aa: CASSQVGAGAHEQYF

j_call: TRBJ2-5
d_call: TRBD2
v_call: TRBV9
cdr3_length: 16
clone_size: NA
cdr3_nt: TGTGCCAGCAGCGTAGGGCTAGCGGGAGGGCCCGAGACCCAGTACTTC
cdr3_aa: CASSVGLAGGPETQYF

j_call: TRBJ1-1
d_call: TRBD1
v_call: TRBV4-1
cdr3_length: 15
clone_size: NA
cdr3_nt: TGCGCCAGCAGCCCCGAGGGACAGGGACGCACTGAAGCTTTCTTT
cdr3_aa: CASSPEGQGRTEAFF

j_call: TRBJ2-1
d_call: NA
v_call: TRBV30
cdr3_length: 15
clone_size: NA
cdr3_nt: TGTGCCTGGTGTCCGCAGGGGTTTTCCTACAATGAGCAGTTCTTC
cdr3_aa: CAWCPQGFSYNEQFF

j_call: TRBJ1-1
d_call: TRBD1
v_call: TRBV19
cdr3_length: 15
clone_size: NA
cdr3_nt: TGTGCCAGTAGTCCAAGGACAGGGGTGGGTACTGAAGCTTTCTTT
cdr3_aa: CASSPRTGVGTEAFF

j_call: TRBJ2-3
d_call: TRBD2
v_call: TRBV7-8
cdr3_length: 19
clone_size: NA
cdr3_nt: TGTGCCAGCAGCCCAGCCGGGACTAGCGGGAGGGCGGGCACAGATACGCAGTATTTT
cdr3_aa: CASSPAGTSGRAGTDTQYF

j_call: TRBJ1-2
d_call: TRBD1
v_call: TRBV5-4
cdr3_length: 14
clone_size: NA
cdr3_nt: TGTGCCAGCAGTTGGGACAGCCATAACTATGGCTACACCTTC
cdr3_aa: CASSWDSHNYGYTF

j_call: TRBJ1-2
d_call: TRBD1
v_call: TRBV6-5
cdr3_length: 15
clone_size: NA
cdr3_nt: TGTGCCAGCAAAGTATACTCCGGGACAGGGACCGGCTACACCTTC
cdr3_aa: CASKVYSGTGTGYTF

j_call: TRBJ2-7
d_call: TRBD2
v_call: TRBV15
cdr3_length: 13
clone_size: NA
cdr3_nt: TGTGCCACCAGCCGCGGGGGGATACACGAGCAGTACTTC
cdr3_aa: CATSRGGIHEQYF

j_call: TRBJ2-7
d_call: NA
v_call: TRBV28
cdr3_length: 11
clone_size: NA
cdr3_nt: TGTGCCACCCCTAGGTCCTACGAGCAGTACTTC
cdr3_aa: CATPRSYEQYF

j_call: TRBJ1-1
d_call: NA
v_call: TRBV5-1
cdr3_length: 13
clone_size: NA
cdr3_nt: TGCGCCAGCAGCTCCCCAGGGGCGAGCGAAGCTTTCTTT
cdr3_aa: CASSSPGASEAFF

j_call: TRBJ1-6
d_call: NA
v_call: TRBV4-2
cdr3_length: 16
clone_size: NA
cdr3_nt: TGTGCCAGCAGCCGCCGGGGGAGCTCCTATAATTCACCCCTCCACTTT
cdr3_aa: CASSRRGSSYNSPLHF

j_call: TRBJ1-3
d_call: NA
v_call: TRBV7-9
cdr3_length: 14
clone_size: NA
cdr3_nt: TGTGCCAGCAGCTTGGCGGGTGGTGGAAACACCATATATTTT
cdr3_aa: CASSLAGGGNTIYF